This T cell receptor beta chain originates from a study of T-cell reconstitution after alpha-beta-depleted transplantation in children. General study findings and limits: Newly produced T cells mostly accounted for T-cell counts and diversity one year post-transplant. Surviving recipient T cells and thymic progenitors accounted for the high day-60 TCRbeta diversity observed in some patients.

Molecular barcoding with unique molecular identifiers was used for the TCRbeta library. TCRdb passed the PCR reads through MiXCR, listing each CDR3 protein once. The sample shows roughly 790,000 distinct CDR3 sequences, approximately 15% of them seen only once. In the case of this clonotype: What it binds is not known.

CDR1 is DFQATT, CDR2 SNEGSKA, per germline (reference sequence). The CDR3 has 14 amino acids. The V end was cut by 3 bases, the J end by 0 bases, with 8 bases between. This clonotype was sampled from a male patient between 10 and 17 years old who had a stem cell transplant for acute lymphoblastic leukemia, so the T cells may come from the graft donor. Sequencing was performed on PBMCs, mostly from graft donor cells, taken 360 days after TCRalphabeta/CD19-depleted stem cell transplant. V is TRBV20-1 and J is TRBJ2-2, with D perhaps matching TRBD2 (5 bases). The CDR3 DNA reads as TGCAGTGCTAGGAGTAGCGCGAACACCGGGGAGCTGTTTTTT. Translating it yields CSARSSANTGELFF.